This T cell receptor (beta chain) was identified during a study of blood T cell repertoires in COVID-19 (TCRdb year 2020). Looking at the study overall: Samples covering the acute and convalescent phases of COVID-19 were provided by collaborators in the United States, Italy and Spain. The prospective study material was composed of cDNA or gDNA derived from T cells, B-cell-depleted T cells, or PBMCs. Where available, HLA class I and class II types were taken from metadata supplied by the sample provider and were not determined by assay-based typing. The repertoires were released in a freely available public database meant as a resource for research on the immune response to SARS-CoV-2. Sample metadata almost always included a de-identified subject ID, COVID-19 status, age in years and sex. The dataset comprised deeply sampled blood TCRbeta repertoires from subjects exposed to, actively infected with, or recovered from COVID-19. The samples were drawn from the first 160 participants of the ongoing ImmuneRACE study and from 1,200 or so subjects provided by 6 global collaborators.

One collaborating source in Seattle enrolled patients while the patients were actively infected and followed the patients over time throughout the course of disease. Whole blood was collected in K2EDTA tubes by collaborating institutions according to the institutions' own protocols. For TCRbeta analysis, collaborator samples were shipped as frozen whole blood, as isolated PBMCs, or as DNA extracted from either sample type. TCRbeta CDR3 regions were amplified from genomic DNA by means of the immunoSEQ Assay, a bias-controlled multiplex PCR. Processing in the source paper ran as follows. The number of nucleated cells in each sample was estimated from the amplification of reference gene primers within the assay. To quantify the absolute abundance of each unique TCRbeta CDR3 rearrangement, sequence reads were collapsed and filtered. Productive Simpson clonality was computed per sample as the square root of Simpson's diversity index over productive rearrangements. In its TCRdb copy, this immuneACCESS table keeps in-frame sequences only and misses some clones. Where compared with another copy, unresolved V genes explain less than half of these, and the others have no known cause. The V and J calls and clone size come from that table; D and trimming were worked out from the DNA. For this sample there are around 90,000 clones; just over 85% appear just once. The ten largest make up around 2.2% of the sample.

Cut back by 0 bases and 4 bases, the V and J ends lie 13 bases apart. According to the germline V gene, CDR1 reads SGHRS and CDR2 reads YFSETQ. The CDR3 covers 15 residues, taking in both the cysteine and the phenylalanine. Only the CDR3 DNA is retained, 45 bases long and in frame from the first base. Of note for this clone: Its antigen remains undetermined. Base qualities are not provided; no much larger clone lies one nucleotide away.

Study-level results and caveats: The amount of clinical and demographic metadata varied by source and participant and was provided uncurated.

The sample was peripheral blood. The rearrangement combines TRBV5-1 with TRBJ1-2; no D segment can be confidently identified. This clonotype originated in a man between 45 and 60 years old with COVID-19, enrolled during active disease. The DNA sequence follows: TGCGCCAGCAGCTTGGACCTAGGAAGGCCCTATGGCTACACCTTC. The encoded protein is CASSLDLGRPYGYTF.